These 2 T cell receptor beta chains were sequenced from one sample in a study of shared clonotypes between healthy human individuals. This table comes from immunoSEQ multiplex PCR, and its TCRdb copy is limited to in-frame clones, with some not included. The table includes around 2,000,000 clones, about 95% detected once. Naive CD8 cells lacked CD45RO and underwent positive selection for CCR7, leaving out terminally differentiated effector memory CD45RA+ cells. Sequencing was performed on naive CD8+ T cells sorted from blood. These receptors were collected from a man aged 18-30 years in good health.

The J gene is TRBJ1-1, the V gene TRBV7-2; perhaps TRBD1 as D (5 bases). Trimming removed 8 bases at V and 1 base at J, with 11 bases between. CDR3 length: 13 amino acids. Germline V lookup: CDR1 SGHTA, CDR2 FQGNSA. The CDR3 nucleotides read TGTGCCAGCGGGAATGGGGGGAACACTGAAGCTTTCTTT. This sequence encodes CASGNGGNTEAFF.

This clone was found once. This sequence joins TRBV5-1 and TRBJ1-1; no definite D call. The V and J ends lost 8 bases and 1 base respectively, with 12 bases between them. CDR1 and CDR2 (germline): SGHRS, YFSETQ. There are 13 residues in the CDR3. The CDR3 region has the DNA TGCGCCAGTCTTACCGGGCCGAACACTGAAGCTTTCTTT. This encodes CASLTGPNTEAFF. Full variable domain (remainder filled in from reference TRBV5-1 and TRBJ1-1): KAGVTQTPRYLIKTRGQQVTLSCSPISGHRSVSWYQQTPGQGLQFLFEYFSETQRNKGNFPGRFSGRQFSNSRSEMNVSTLELGDSALYLCASLTGPNTEAFFGQGTRLTVV.